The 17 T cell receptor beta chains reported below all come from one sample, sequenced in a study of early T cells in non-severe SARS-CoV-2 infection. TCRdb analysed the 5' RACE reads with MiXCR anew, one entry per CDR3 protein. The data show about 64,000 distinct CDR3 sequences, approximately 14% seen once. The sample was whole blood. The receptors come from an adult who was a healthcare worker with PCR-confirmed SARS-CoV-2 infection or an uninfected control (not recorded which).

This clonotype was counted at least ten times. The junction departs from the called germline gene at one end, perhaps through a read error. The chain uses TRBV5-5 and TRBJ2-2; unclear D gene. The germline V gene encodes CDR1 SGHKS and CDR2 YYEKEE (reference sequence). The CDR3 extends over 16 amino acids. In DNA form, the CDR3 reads TGTGCGAGCAACCCTGGGTTCGGGTTCCACACCGGGGAGCTGTTTTTT. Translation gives CASNPGFGFHTGELFF.

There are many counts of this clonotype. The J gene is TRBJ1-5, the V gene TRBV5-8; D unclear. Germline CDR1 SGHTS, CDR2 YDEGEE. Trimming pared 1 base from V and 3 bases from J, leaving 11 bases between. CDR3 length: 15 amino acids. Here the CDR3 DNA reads TGTGCCAGCAGCTTGTCAAACATTTACAATCAGCCCCAGCATTTT. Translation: CASSLSNIYNQPQHF.

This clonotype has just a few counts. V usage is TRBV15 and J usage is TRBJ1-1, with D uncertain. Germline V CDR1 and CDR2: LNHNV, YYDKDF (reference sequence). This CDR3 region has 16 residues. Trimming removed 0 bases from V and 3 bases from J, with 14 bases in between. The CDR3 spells CATSRDRLLRDTEAFF. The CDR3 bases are TGTGCCACCAGCAGAGATCGTCTCTTACGAGACACTGAAGCTTTCTTT.

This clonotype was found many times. As DNA, the CDR3 is TGTGCCAGCAGCCAGGGACTAGCGTCTCAAGAGACCCAGTACTTC. It specifies CASSQGLASQETQYF. The rearrangement joins TRBV11-3 to TRBJ2-5, with 10 bases fitting TRBD2. V shed 5 bases, J shed 2 bases, and the junction held 5 bases outside the gene matches. Per the germline V gene, CDR1 is SGHNT and CDR2 is YENEEA. This CDR3 spans 15 amino acids.

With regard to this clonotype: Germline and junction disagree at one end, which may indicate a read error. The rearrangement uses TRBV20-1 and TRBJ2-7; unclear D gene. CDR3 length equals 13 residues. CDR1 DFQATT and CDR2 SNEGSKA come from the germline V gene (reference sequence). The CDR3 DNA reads TGCAGTGCTAGAGATCAAGGGTCCTACGAGCGGTACTTC. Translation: CSARDQGSYERYF.

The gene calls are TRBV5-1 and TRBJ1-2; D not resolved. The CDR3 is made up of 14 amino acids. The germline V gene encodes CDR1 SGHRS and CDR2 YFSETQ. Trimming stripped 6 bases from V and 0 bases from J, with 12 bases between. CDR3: CASNPTPTNYGYTF. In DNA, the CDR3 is TGCGCCAGCAATCCGACACCAACTAACTATGGCTACACCTTC.

CDR3 in amino acids: CASSWGSVNEQFF. CDR3 DNA: TGTGCCAGCAGCTGGGGATCAGTGAATGAGCAGTTCTTC. The gene calls are TRBV7-2 and TRBJ2-1; no firm D call. Between the trimmed V and J ends, which lost 4 bases and 7 bases, there was a span of 11 bases. The length of the CDR3 is 13 residues. The germline V gene has CDR1 SGHTA and CDR2 FQGNSA.

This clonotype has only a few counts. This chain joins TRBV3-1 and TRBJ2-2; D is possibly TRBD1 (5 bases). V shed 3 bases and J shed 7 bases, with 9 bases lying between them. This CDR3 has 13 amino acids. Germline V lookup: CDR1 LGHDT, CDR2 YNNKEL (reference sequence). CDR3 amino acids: CASSHRVIGELFF. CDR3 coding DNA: TGTGCCAGCAGCCACAGGGTTATCGGGGAGCTGTTTTTT. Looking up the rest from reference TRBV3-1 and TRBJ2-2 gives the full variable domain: DTAVSQTPKYLVTQMGNDKSIKCEQNLGHDTMYWYKQDSKKFLKIMFSYNNKELIINETVPNRFSPKSPDKAHLNLHINSLELGDSAVYFCASSHRVIGELFFGEGSRLTVL.

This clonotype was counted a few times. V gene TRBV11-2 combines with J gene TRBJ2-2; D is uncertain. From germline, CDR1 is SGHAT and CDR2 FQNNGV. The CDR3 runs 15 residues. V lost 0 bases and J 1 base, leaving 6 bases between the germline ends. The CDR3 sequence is CASSLDGGNTGELFF. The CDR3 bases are TGTGCCAGCAGCTTAGATGGCGGGAACACCGGGGAGCTGTTTTTT. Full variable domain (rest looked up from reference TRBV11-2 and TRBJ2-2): EAGVAQSPRYKIIEKRQSVAFWCNPISGHATLYWYQQILGQGPKLLIQFQNNGVVDDSQLPKDRFSAERLKGVDSTLKIQPAKLEDSAVYLCASSLDGGNTGELFFGEGSRLTVL.

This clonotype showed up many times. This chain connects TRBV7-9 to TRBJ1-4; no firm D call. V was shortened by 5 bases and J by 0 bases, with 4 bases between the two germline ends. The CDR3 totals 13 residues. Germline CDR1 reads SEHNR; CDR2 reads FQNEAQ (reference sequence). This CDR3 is CASSQATNEKLFF. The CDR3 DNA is TGTGCCAGCAGCCAAGCAACTAATGAAAAACTGTTTTTT.

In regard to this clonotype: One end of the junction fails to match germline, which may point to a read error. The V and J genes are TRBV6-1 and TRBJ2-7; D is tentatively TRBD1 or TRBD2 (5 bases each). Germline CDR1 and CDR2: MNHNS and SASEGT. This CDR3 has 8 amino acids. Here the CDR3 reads CAPRGTDF. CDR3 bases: TGTGCCCCCCGAGGGACGGACTTC.

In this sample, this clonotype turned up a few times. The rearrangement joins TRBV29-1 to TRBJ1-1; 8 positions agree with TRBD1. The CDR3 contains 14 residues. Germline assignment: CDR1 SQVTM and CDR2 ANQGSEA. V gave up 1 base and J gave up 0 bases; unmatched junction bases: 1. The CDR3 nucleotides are TGCAGCGTTGAAGGGACAGGGCTGAACACTGAAGCTTTCTTT. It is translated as CSVEGTGLNTEAFF.

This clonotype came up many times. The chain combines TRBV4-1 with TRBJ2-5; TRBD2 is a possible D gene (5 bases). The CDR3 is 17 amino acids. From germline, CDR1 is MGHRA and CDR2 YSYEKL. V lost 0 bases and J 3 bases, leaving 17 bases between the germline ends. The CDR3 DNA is TGCGCCAGCAGCCAAGACGTTATTCGGGGTTCGGAAGAGACCCAGTACTTC. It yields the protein CASSQDVIRGSEETQYF.

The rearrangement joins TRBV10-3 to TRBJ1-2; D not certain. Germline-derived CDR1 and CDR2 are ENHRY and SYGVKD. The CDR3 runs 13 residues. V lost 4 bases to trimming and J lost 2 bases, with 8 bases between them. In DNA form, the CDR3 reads TGTGCCATCAGTGTCGGCCCGAACTATGGCTACACCTTC. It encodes CAISVGPNYGYTF.

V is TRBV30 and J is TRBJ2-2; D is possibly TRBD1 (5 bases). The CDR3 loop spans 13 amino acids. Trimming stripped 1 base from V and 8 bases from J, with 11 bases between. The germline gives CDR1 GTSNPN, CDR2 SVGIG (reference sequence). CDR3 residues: CAWSGLRVGELFF. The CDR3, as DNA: TGTGCCTGGAGTGGGCTCAGGGTAGGGGAGCTGTTTTTT.

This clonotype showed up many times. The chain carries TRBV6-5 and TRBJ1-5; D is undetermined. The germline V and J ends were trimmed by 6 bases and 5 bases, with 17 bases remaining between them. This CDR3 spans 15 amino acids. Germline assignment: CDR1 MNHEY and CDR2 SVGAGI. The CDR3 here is CASSLKSFGDQPQHF. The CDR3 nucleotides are TGTGCCAGCAGCCTCAAATCGTTCGGGGATCAGCCCCAGCATTTT.

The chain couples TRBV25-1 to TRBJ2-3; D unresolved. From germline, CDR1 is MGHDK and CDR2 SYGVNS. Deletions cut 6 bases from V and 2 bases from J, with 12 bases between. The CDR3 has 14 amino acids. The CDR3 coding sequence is TGTGCCAGCAGGGCAGCCAGCGCCACAGATACGCAGTATTTT. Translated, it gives CASRAASATDTQYF. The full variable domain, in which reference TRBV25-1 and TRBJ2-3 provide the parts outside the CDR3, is EADIYQTPRYLVIGTGKKITLECSQTMGHDKMYWYQQDPGMELHLIHYSYGVNSTEKGDLSSESTVSRIRTEHFPLTLESARPSHTSQYLCASRAASATDTQYFGPGTRLTVL.